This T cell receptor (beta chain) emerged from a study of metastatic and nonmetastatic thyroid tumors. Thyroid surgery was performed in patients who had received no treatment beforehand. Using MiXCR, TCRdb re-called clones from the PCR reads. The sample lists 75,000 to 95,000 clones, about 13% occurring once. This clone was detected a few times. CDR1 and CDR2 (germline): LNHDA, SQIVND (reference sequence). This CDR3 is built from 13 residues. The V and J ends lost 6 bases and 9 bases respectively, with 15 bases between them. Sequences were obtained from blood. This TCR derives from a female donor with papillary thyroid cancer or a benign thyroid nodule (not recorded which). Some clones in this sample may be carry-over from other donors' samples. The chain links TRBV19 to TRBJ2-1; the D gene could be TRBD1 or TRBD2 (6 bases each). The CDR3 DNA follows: TGTGCCAGTAGCGTAAGGGGGGCTAGTGAGCAGTTCTTC. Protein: CASSVRGASEQFF.